This TCR beta chain was observed in a study of response to subunit inactivated influenza vaccine. Study results and limitations: Researchers suggested that each seasonal influenza vaccination recruits few new T cells.

TCRdb ran MiXCR on the RT-PCR reads and lists one entry per CDR3 protein. The sample carries 610,000 or so distinct CDR3 sequences, 13% to 15% recorded once. Trimming removed 4 bases from V and 0 bases from J; junction bases left unmatched: 15. The CDR3 extends over 18 amino acids. Germline CDR1 reads SNHLY; CDR2 reads FYNNEI. A word on this clonotype: Its specificity is not known.

The chain is built from TRBV2 and TRBJ2-7, with 7 bases fitting TRBD1. The starting material was PBMCs from blood, obtained 11 to 12 days after vaccination. The TCR was taken from a man in his forties or fifties who received an inactivated influenza vaccine. CDR3 sequence reads: CASSGPIGTDSFSYEQYF. The CDR3, as DNA: TGTGCCAGCAGTGGGCCTATTGGGACAGATTCCTTCTCCTACGAGCAGTACTTC.